This T cell receptor (beta chain) was recorded in a study of T cell responses to AZD1222 COVID-19 vaccine. General study findings and limits: Clonal diversity was possibly underestimated, and white British individuals and females predominated among donors.

Assay: immunoSEQ multiplex PCR; the TCRdb copy retains only in-frame clones and omits some. The sample's table shows under 150,000 clones. Regarding this clone: What it binds is not known.

Trimming shortened V by 6 bases and J by 5 bases, and 23 bases separated the two germline ends. In germline, CDR1 is SGHKS, CDR2 YYEKEE (reference sequence). This CDR3 has 16 amino acids. V gene TRBV5-5 combines with J gene TRBJ1-2; no clear D. The sample was peripheral blood. The receptor was isolated from an adult in good health. CDR3 DNA: TGTGCCAGCATGGAGAGGTTCGGGCGAATTCAATATGGCTACACCTTC. Protein product: CASMERFGRIQYGYTF.